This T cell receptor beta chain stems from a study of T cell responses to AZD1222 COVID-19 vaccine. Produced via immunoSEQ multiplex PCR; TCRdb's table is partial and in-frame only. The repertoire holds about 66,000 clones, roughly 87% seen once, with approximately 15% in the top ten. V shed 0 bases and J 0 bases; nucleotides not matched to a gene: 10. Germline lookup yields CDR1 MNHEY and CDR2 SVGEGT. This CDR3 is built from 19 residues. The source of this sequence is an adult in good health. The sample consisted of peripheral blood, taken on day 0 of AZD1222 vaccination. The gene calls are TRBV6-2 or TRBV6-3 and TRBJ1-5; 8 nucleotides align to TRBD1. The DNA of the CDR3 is TGTGCCAGCAGTTACTCAAGGACAGGGTCGGCCTATAGCAATCAGCCCCAGCATTTT. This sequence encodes CASSYSRTGSAYSNQPQHF.